Here is one T cell receptor (beta chain) with its context. Sequenced by immunoSEQ multiplex PCR; TCRdb stores in-frame clones only, minus some. This sample carries around 310,000 clones, 85% to 90% of them seen once, and the ten largest clones take about 1%. These data are taken from a study of blood T cell repertoires in COVID-19. About the study: The cDNA or gDNA used as material had been derived from T cells, B-cell-depleted T cells, or PBMCs.

The CDR3 has 14 amino acids. CDR1 and CDR2 from the germline V gene are MNHEY and SVGAGI. The trim removed 6 bases at V and 6 bases at J, leaving 6 bases unmatched. The TCR comes from a woman aged 35 to 49 with COVID-19, enrolled during active disease. Sample: peripheral blood. V is TRBV6-5 and J is TRBJ1-5; TRBD1 aligns across 9 bases. CDR3 amino acids: CASSSGQGSQPQHF. CDR3 nucleotide sequence: TGTGCCAGCAGCTCCGGACAGGGGAGTCAGCCCCAGCATTTT.